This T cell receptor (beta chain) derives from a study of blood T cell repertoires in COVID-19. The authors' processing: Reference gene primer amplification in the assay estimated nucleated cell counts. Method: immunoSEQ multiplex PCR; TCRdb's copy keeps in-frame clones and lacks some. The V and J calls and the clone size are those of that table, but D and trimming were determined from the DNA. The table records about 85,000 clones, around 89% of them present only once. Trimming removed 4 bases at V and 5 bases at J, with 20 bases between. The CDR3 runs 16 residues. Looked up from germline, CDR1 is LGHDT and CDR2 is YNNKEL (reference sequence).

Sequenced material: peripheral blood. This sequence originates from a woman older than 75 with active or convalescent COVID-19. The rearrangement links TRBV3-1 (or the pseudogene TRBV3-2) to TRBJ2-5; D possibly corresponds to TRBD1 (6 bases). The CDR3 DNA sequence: TGTGCCAGCAGCCGTAATACAGGGACCGGACGGGAGACCCAGTACTTC. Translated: CASSRNTGTGRETQYF.